These 19 T cell receptor beta chains were all obtained from the same sample, sequenced in a study of blood T cell repertoires in COVID-19. Assay used: immunoSEQ multiplex PCR; TCRdb lists only in-frame clones, some missing. The table has 140,000 to 150,000 clones, about nine tenths seen once. The material sequenced was PBMCs or T cells enriched from blood (not recorded which). The receptor set was obtained from a man between 50 and 59 years old who had recovered from COVID-19.

The genes are TRBV2 and TRBJ1-1, with 8 positions matching TRBD1. Per germline, CDR1 SNHLY and CDR2 FYNNEI. The CDR3 is made up of 14 amino acids. V was pared by 6 bases and J by 4 bases, with 7 bases of the junction left unmatched. This CDR3 is CASRVQGGGTEAFF. For the CDR3, the DNA is TGTGCCAGCAGGGTACAGGGGGGGGGCACTGAAGCTTTCTTT.

The chain employs TRBV18 and TRBJ2-7; the match to TRBD1 covers 11 bases. The germline gives CDR1 KGHSH, CDR2 LQKENI. J was trimmed by 1 base and V by 1 base; bases with no gene match: 3. The CDR3 spans 16 residues. The CDR3 nucleotides read TGTGCCAGCTCACCACTTGGACAGGGGGCATCCTACGAGCAGTACGTC. The encoded protein is CASSPLGQGASYEQYV.

This clone appeared a single time. Written as DNA, the CDR3 is TGTGCCAGTAGTATCTCAGCGGGGGGCCAGTCTAGCACAGATACGCAGTATTTT. The encoded protein is CASSISAGGQSSTDTQYF. The chain carries TRBV19 and TRBJ2-3, with 9 bases identical to TRBD2. The CDR3 spans 18 residues. V shed 3 bases and J 0 bases; nucleotides not matched to a gene: 10. Germline lookup yields CDR1 LNHDA and CDR2 SQIVND (reference sequence).

The rearrangement links TRBV11-3 to TRBJ2-3; D possibly corresponds to TRBD2 (5 bases). This CDR3 contains 13 residues. Trimming removed 4 bases at V and 5 bases at J, with 10 bases between. CDR1 is SGHNT and CDR2 is YENEEA in the germline V gene. The CDR3 here is CASSYRGLDTQYF. The CDR3 DNA reads TGTGCCAGCAGCTACCGAGGGTTAGATACGCAGTATTTT.

The chain uses TRBV2 and TRBJ1-2; 10 nucleotides line up with TRBD1. Germline CDR1 is SNHLY and CDR2 is FYNNEI. The J segment lost 4 bases and the V segment lost 6 bases, leaving 5 bases of the junction unmatched. This CDR3 is built from 14 residues. Here the CDR3 reads CASSVTGGTYGYTF. The CDR3 DNA follows: TGTGCCAGCAGCGTGACAGGGGGCACCTATGGCTACACCTTC.

The chain uses TRBV3-1 (or the pseudogene TRBV3-2) and TRBJ2-7; perhaps TRBD2 as D (5 bases). Trimming cost V 3 bases and J 4 bases, with 10 bases left between them. This CDR3 is built from 13 residues. Germline V CDR1 and CDR2: LGHDT, YNNKEL (reference sequence). The CDR3 region is CASSQGAFYEQYF. The CDR3 DNA reads TGTGCCAGCAGCCAGGGAGCCTTTTACGAGCAGTACTTC.

The rearrangement uses TRBV7-2 and TRBJ2-7, with 8 positions matching TRBD1. Looked up from germline, CDR1 is SGHTA and CDR2 is FQGNSA. V trimming: 4 bases; J trimming: 7 bases; junction bases outside the gene matches: 18. This CDR3 spans 17 amino acids. The CDR3 is CASSSRDRLFLEEEQYF. For the CDR3, the DNA is TGTGCCAGCAGCTCCCGGGACAGGTTATTTCTTGAAGAGGAGCAGTACTTC.

This chain connects TRBV6-5 to TRBJ2-3; no firm D call. V lost 4 bases and J lost 2, with 4 bases in between. The CDR3 has 12 amino acids. CDR1 MNHEY and CDR2 SVGAGI come from the germline V gene. CDR3 nucleotides: TGTGCCAGCAGTTCCCACACAGATACGCAGTATTTT. It encodes CASSSHTDTQYF.

This clone was detected only once. This chain joins TRBV7-8 and TRBJ2-2; D gene uncertain. Germline values: CDR1 SGHVS, CDR2 FQNEAQ. V was shortened by 1 base and J by 7 bases, with 10 bases between the two germline ends. The CDR3 has 14 residues. CDR3 DNA sequence: TGTGCCAGCAGCTTAGATAGAGCACTCGGGGAGCTGTTTTTT. This gives the protein CASSLDRALGELFF.

This chain's CDR3 is CASILGTEGRAFF. The CDR3 DNA follows: TGCGCCAGCATCCTTGGGACAGAAGGGCGCGCTTTCTTT. The chain couples TRBV5-1 to TRBJ1-1; TRBD1 agrees at 7 bases. Germline-derived CDR1 and CDR2 are SGHRS and YFSETQ. The trim removed 6 bases at V and 11 bases at J, leaving 13 bases unmatched. The CDR3 contains 13 residues.

The rearrangement links TRBV7-2 to TRBJ1-2, with 7 bases matching TRBD1. This CDR3 has 15 amino acids. Germline V gene sequence: CDR1 SGHTA, CDR2 FQGNSA. The V and J ends lost 3 bases and 4 bases, in that order; junction bases with no gene match: 8. CDR3 coding DNA: TGTGCCAGCAGCTTCAATCCGGGACAGCTCTATGGCTACACCTTC. Its translation is CASSFNPGQLYGYTF.

The J gene is TRBJ2-5, the V gene TRBV4-2; tentative D call: TRBD1 (8 bases). V was pared by 3 bases and J by 1 base, with 18 bases between. Per germline, CDR1 LGHNA and CDR2 YNFKEQ. This CDR3 is 17 amino acids long. The CDR3 bases are TGTGCCAGCAGCCAGGCACCGGGGGGACAGGCCCAAGAGACCCAGTACTTC. Its translation: CASSQAPGGQAQETQYF.

The J gene is TRBJ1-4, the V gene TRBV19; unclear D gene. CDR1 is LNHDA, CDR2 SQIVND, per germline (reference sequence). The CDR3 is 13 amino acids. Deletions cut 5 bases from V and 8 bases from J, with 12 bases between. CDR3 amino acids: CASSFRRQEKLFF. The CDR3 nucleotides read TGTGCCAGTAGTTTTCGCCGTCAGGAAAAACTGTTTTTT.

V usage is TRBV6-2 or TRBV6-3 and J usage is TRBJ2-5; 8 bases are a match to TRBD2. This CDR3 has 18 amino acids. The V gene's germline CDR1 is MNHEY and CDR2 SVGEGT. V trimming: 2 bases; J trimming: 0 bases; junction bases outside the gene matches: 11. CDR3 sequence reads: CASSYAIAASGYQETQYF. The CDR3 DNA sequence: TGTGCCAGCAGTTACGCCATCGCGGCTAGCGGGTACCAAGAGACCCAGTACTTC.

The CDR3 sequence: CASSIVDSVNTEAFF. CDR3 nucleotide sequence: TGTGCCAGTAGTATAGTGGACAGCGTTAACACTGAAGCTTTCTTT. The J gene is TRBJ1-1, the V gene TRBV19; possible D gene TRBD1, 6 bases. The CDR3 sequence is 15 residues long. In germline, CDR1 is LNHDA, CDR2 SQIVND (reference sequence). V gave up 1 base and J gave up 2 bases, with 11 bases separating them.

The J gene is TRBJ1-6, the V gene TRBV6-5; D uncertain. This CDR3 has 14 residues. Germline loops: CDR1 MNHEY, CDR2 SVGAGI. V lost 8 bases, J lost 9 bases, and 17 bases lay in between. In DNA, the CDR3 is TGTGCCAGCTCAATAGAGCGCGTGGTTTCACCCCTCCACTTT. Translation gives CASSIERVVSPLHF.

The rearrangement links TRBV5-1 to TRBJ1-1; D is unclear. V lost 0 bases and J lost 10, with 13 bases in between. The CDR3 runs to 13 residues. Germline-derived CDR1 and CDR2 are SGHRS and YFSETQ. The DNA for the CDR3 is TGCGCCAGCAGCTTGGAGAGGTCACACGGAGCTTTCTTT. Translating it yields CASSLERSHGAFF.

The V call is TRBV18, the J call TRBJ1-5, with D hard to call. Germline loops: CDR1 KGHSH, CDR2 LQKENI. The V gene lost 3 bases and the J gene lost 7 bases, with 10 bases spanning the gap. The CDR3 loop spans 13 amino acids. In DNA form, the CDR3 reads TGTGCCAGCTCACCGGCCACCGGGCAGCCCCAGCATTTT. As protein: CASSPATGQPQHF.

The chain combines TRBV4-1 with TRBJ2-1, with TRBD2 identical over 9 bases. Losses at the gene ends were 0 bases for V and 7 bases for J; bases not matched to a gene: 16. The germline V gene encodes CDR1 MGHRA and CDR2 YSYEKL. The CDR3 loop spans 19 amino acids. The CDR3 DNA reads TGCGCCAGCAGCCAAGAAGAAGGACTAGCGCAACCCATTGGGAATGAGCAGTTCTTC. Translation gives CASSQEEGLAQPIGNEQFF.